The present TCR beta chain was sequenced within a study of T cells in Graves' hyperthyroidism and ophthalmopathy. At the level of the study: Blood was drawn when the patient was first diagnosed and still untreated.

CDR1 is SGHTA and CDR2 is FQGTGA in the germline V gene. This CDR3 comprises 15 residues. The V and J ends lost 5 bases and 1 base respectively, with 14 bases between them. Broader study findings: Model-based prediction identified ophthalmopathy a median 6.5 months prior to its onset.

In this sample, this clonotype turned up many times. Its antigen is as yet unknown. The source material, RNA transcripts, was used to amplify TCR beta CDR3 regions. First-round RT-PCR of the TCR CDR3 relied on the HTBI primer set. One entry per CDR3 protein, called by TCRdb with MiXCR from the multiplex PCR reads. The sample holds hundreds of thousands of distinct CDR3 sequences, roughly 15% seen once. The authors took PBMCs from 10 ml fresh peripheral blood. The TCR was taken from a woman aged 40 to 50 with Graves' ophthalmopathy. Sequencing was done on a sample of blood. The V gene is TRBV7-3, the J gene TRBJ2-5, with TRBD1 as a possible D gene (5 bases). CDR3 sequence (DNA): TGTGCCAGCAGCGCGAGTCCAGGGTCCCAAGAGACCCAGTACTTC. Amino acid sequence: CASSASPGSQETQYF.